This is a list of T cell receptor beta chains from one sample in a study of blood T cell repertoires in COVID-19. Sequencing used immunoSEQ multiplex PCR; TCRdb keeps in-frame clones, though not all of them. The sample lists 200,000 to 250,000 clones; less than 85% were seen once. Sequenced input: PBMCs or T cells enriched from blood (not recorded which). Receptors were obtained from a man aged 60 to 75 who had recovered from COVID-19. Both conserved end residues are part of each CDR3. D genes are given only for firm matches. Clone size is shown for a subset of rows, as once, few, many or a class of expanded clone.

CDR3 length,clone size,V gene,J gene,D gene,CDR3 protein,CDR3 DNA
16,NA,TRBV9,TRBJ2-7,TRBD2,CASSVSEGTSGAEQYF,TGTGCCAGCAGCGTCTCCGAGGGGACTAGCGGGGCTGAGCAGTACTTC
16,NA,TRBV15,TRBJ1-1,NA,CATSRTQGWVNTEAFF,TGTGCCACCAGCAGGACACAGGGTTGGGTGAACACTGAAGCTTTCTTT
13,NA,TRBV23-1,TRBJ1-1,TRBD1,CASNRTGGGEAFF,TGCGCCAGCAACCGGACAGGGGGAGGCGAAGCTTTCTTT
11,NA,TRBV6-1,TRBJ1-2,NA,CASSESHGYTF,TGTGCCAGCAGTGAGAGCCATGGCTACACCTTC
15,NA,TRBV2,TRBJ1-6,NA,CASMEGTAENSPLHF,TGTGCCAGCATGGAGGGGACGGCGGAGAATTCACCCCTCCACTTT
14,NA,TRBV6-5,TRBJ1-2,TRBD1,CASSYTGQGYGYTF,TGTGCCAGCAGTTACACGGGACAGGGCTATGGCTACACCTTC
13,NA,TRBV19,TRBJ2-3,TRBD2,CASRGGATDTQYF,TGTGCCAGCCGGGGGGGGGCAACAGATACGCAGTATTTT
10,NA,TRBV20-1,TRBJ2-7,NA,CSAQYYEQYF,TGCAGTGCGCAGTACTACGAGCAGTACTTC
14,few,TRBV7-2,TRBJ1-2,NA,CASSSTTGPYGYTF,TGTGCCAGCAGCTCCACGACAGGACCCTATGGCTACACCTTC
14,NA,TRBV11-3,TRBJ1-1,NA,CASSLGRENTEAFF,TGTGCCAGCAGCTTAGGTCGAGAGAACACTGAAGCTTTCTTT
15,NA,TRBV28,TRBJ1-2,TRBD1,CASSLLIGQGVYYTF,TGTGCCAGCAGTTTATTAATCGGACAGGGGGTATACTACACCTTC
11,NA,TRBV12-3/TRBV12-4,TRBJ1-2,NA,CASLRGYGYTF,TGTGCCAGCTTGCGGGGCTATGGCTACACCTTC
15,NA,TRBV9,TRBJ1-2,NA,CASSVARTTFYGYTF,TGTGCCAGCAGCGTAGCTAGGACAACGTTCTATGGCTACACCTTC
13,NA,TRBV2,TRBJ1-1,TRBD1,CASSEAPRTGAFF,TGTGCCAGCAGTGAAGCGCCCCGGACAGGGGCTTTCTTT
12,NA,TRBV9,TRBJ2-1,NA,CASSRGWAEQFF,TGTGCCAGCAGCCGGGGGTGGGCTGAGCAGTTCTTC
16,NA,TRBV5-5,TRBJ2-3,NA,CASSLASDTRADTQYF,TGTGCCAGCAGCTTGGCGTCGGACACCCGGGCAGATACGCAGTATTTT
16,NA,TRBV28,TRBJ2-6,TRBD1,CASSLQGASGANVLTF,TGTGCCAGCAGTTTACAGGGGGCGTCTGGGGCCAACGTCCTGACTTTC
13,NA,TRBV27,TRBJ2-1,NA,CASRPGGYNEQFF,TGTGCCAGCAGACCCGGCGGGTACAATGAGCAGTTCTTC
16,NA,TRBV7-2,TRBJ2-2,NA,CASSPRGGGFTGELFF,TGTGCCAGCAGCCCTAGGGGGGGCGGGTTCACCGGGGAGCTGTTTTTT
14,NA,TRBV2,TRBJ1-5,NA,CASSRGNGNQPQHF,TGTGCCAGCAGTAGAGGGAATGGCAATCAGCCCCAGCATTTT
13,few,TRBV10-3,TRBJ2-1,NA,CAISEPPDREQFF,TGTGCCATCAGTGAGCCGCCCGACAGAGAGCAGTTCTTC
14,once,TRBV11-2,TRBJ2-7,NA,CASSYRSGRGEQYF,TGTGCCAGCAGCTACCGAAGCGGGCGCGGCGAGCAGTACTTC
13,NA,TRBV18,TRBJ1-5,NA,CATSTDSNQPQHF,TGTGCCACCTCGACAGATAGCAATCAGCCCCAGCATTTT
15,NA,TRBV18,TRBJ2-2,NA,CASSPRRDNTGELFF,TGTGCCAGCTCACCACGTCGGGATAACACCGGGGAGCTGTTTTTT
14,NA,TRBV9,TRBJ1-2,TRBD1,CASSGQGRGYGYTF,TGTGCCAGCAGCGGACAGGGCCGCGGCTATGGCTACACCTTC
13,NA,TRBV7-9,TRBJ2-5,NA,CASSLSKQETQYF,TGTGCCAGCAGCTTATCCAAACAAGAGACCCAGTACTTC
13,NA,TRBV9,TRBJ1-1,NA,CASRAERGTEAFF,TGTGCCAGCAGAGCCGAGAGGGGGACTGAAGCTTTCTTT
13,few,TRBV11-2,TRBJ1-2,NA,CASRVGQSYGYTF,TGTGCCAGCAGAGTAGGACAGAGCTATGGCTACACCTTC
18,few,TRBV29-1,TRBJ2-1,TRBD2,CSVLLAGVQNPSYNEQFF,TGCAGCGTTTTACTAGCGGGCGTGCAAAACCCTTCCTACAATGAGCAGTTCTTC
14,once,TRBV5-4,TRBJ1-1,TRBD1,CASSASRGRTEAFF,TGTGCCAGCAGCGCGAGCAGGGGGCGAACTGAAGCTTTCTTT
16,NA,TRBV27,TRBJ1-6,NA,CASSPSRVLDNSPLHF,TGTGCCAGCAGTCCCTCCCGGGTTCTCGATAATTCACCCCTCCACTTT
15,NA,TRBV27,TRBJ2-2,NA,CASSLSGRLHGELFF,TGTGCCAGCAGTTTAAGCGGCCGGCTCCACGGGGAGCTGTTTTTT
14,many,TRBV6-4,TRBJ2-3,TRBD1,CASSASFDRGTQYF,TGTGCCAGCAGTGCCTCATTCGACAGGGGCACGCAGTATTTT
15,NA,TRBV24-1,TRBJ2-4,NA,CATSEAHRAKNIQYF,TGTGCCACCAGCGAGGCCCACCGGGCCAAAAACATTCAGTACTTC
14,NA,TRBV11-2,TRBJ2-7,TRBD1,CASSSTGVSYEQYF,TGTGCCAGCAGCTCAACAGGGGTCTCCTACGAGCAGTACTTC
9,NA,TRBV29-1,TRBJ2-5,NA,CSVEPLQYF,TGCAGCGTTGAACCCCTCCAGTACTTC
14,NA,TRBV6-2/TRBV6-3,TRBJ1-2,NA,CASSQRGALAGYTF,TGTGCCAGCAGTCAACGTGGGGCGCTGGCTGGCTACACCTTC
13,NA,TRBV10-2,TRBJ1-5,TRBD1,CASSQGGDQPQHF,TGCGCCAGCAGCCAGGGGGGAGATCAGCCCCAGCATTTT
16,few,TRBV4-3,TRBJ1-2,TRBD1,CASSQESGTGGNGYTF,TGCGCCAGCAGCCAAGAGTCCGGGACAGGGGGCAATGGCTACACCTTC
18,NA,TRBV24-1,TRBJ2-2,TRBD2,CATSDRTSGGQNTGELFF,TGTGCCACCAGTGACCGGACTAGCGGGGGCCAAAACACCGGGGAGCTGTTTTTT
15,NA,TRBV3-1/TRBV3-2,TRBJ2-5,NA,CASSQRGRSRETQYF,TGTGCCAGCAGCCAGAGAGGGAGGAGTAGAGAGACCCAGTACTTC
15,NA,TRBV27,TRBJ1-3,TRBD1,CASSRQGISGNTIYF,TGTGCCAGCAGCCGACAGGGGATTTCTGGAAACACCATATATTTT
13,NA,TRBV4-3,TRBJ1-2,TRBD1,CASSQDRDYGYTF,TGCGCCAGCAGCCAGGACAGGGACTATGGCTACACCTTC
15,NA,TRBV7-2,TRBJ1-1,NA,CASSLSQQMNTEAFF,TGTGCCAGCAGCTTATCACAACAAATGAACACTGAAGCTTTCTTT
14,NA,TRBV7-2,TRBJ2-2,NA,CASSFLARTGELFF,TGTGCCAGCAGCTTCCTAGCTCGTACCGGGGAGCTGTTTTTT
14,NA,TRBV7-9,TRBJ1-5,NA,CASSLGAASQPQHF,TGTGCCAGCAGCTTAGGAGCCGCAAGTCAGCCCCAGCATTTT